The 8 T cell receptor beta chains presented below share a single source sample, sequenced in a study of sequential checkpoint blockade in melanoma. The method was immunoSEQ multiplex PCR; TCRdb's version includes in-frame clones alone and lacks a portion of them. The sample records about 3,100 clones, over 20% being singletons. Treatment meaning: randomized to nivolumab then ipilimumab (arm A) or the reverse (arm B). The input for sequencing was tumor tissue (inferred from file names), taken from a patient given nivolumab and ipilimumab in sequence. The receptors come from a human donor with melanoma.

By sample share, this clone is medium-sized. The chain carries TRBV6-8 and TRBJ2-1, with 9 bases identical to TRBD1. There are 16 residues in the CDR3. From germline, CDR1 is MNHGY and CDR2 SAAAGT. The V and J ends lost 0 bases and 6 bases, in that order; junction bases with no gene match: 6. Here the CDR3 DNA reads TGTGCCAGCAGTTACTCGACGGGACAGGGTGGCAATGAGCAGTTCTTC. It translates to CASSYSTGQGGNEQFF.

This clone has a single count. V is TRBV30 and J is TRBJ1-5; D not resolved. Germline values: CDR1 GTSNPN, CDR2 SVGIG (reference sequence). The CDR3 is 12 residues long. V was cut by 2 bases and J by 5 bases, with 7 bases left in between. CDR3 DNA sequence: TGTGCCTGGAGTTACCTCGATCAGCCCCAGCATTTT. Protein sequence: CAWSYLDQPQHF.

This clone is large in the sample. The CDR3 bases are TGTGCCAGCAGCACCCCCGGGACAGGGACGACCGAGCAGTACTTC. Its protein product is CASSTPGTGTTEQYF. The chain couples TRBV9 to TRBJ2-7, with 9 bases matching TRBD1. V lost 4 bases, J lost 6 bases, and 11 bases stayed unmatched. CDR3 length: 15 amino acids. Germline assignment: CDR1 SGDLS and CDR2 YYNGEE.

This clone appeared a few times. This sequence joins TRBV30 and TRBJ2-5, with D perhaps TRBD1 (5 bases). Trimming shortened V by 0 bases and J by 5 bases, and 16 bases separated the two germline ends. CDR1 is GTSNPN, CDR2 SVGIG, per germline (reference sequence). The CDR3 has 15 amino acids. The CDR3 here is CAWSVQDSGWETQYF. CDR3 nucleotide sequence: TGTGCCTGGAGTGTACAAGATTCAGGGTGGGAGACCCAGTACTTC.

The chain employs TRBV6-8 and TRBJ1-1; D unresolved. CDR3 size: 13 residues. Between the trimmed V and J ends, which lost 5 bases and 4 bases, there was a span of 11 bases. Germline CDR1 reads MNHGY; CDR2 reads SAAAGT. CDR3 protein: CASSTGRGTEAFF. The CDR3 coding sequence is TGTGCCAGCAGTACTGGACGGGGCACTGAAGCTTTCTTT.

This clone was picked up a small number of times. Compared with germline, one end of the junction differs, possibly owing to a read error. The chain recombines TRBV6-1 with TRBJ1-4; D remains ambiguous. This CDR3 has 15 amino acids. Germline assignment: CDR1 MNHNS and CDR2 SASEGT. CDR3 DNA: TGTGCCATCAGTGAAGTGGCCGGAGTAGGTGAAAAACTGTTTTTT. Protein: CAISEVAGVGEKLFF.

The chain has TRBV1 and TRBJ2-7. TRBV1 is an annotated pseudogene. The CDR3 extends over 13 amino acids. This CDR3 is CASSQDRTYEQYF. The DNA of the CDR3 is TGCGCCAGCAGCCAAGATAGGACCTACGAGCAGTACTTC.

The chain has TRBV18 and TRBJ2-7; D is perhaps TRBD1 (6 bases). The V and J ends lost 2 bases and 4 bases respectively, with 18 bases between them. Germline loops: CDR1 KGHSH, CDR2 LQKENI. This CDR3 contains 16 residues. CDR3 coding DNA: TGTGCCAGCTCACCAAACAAACAGGGTCTCAGTTACGAGCAGTACTTC. Amino acids: CASSPNKQGLSYEQYF.